The TCR beta chain under discussion was sequenced for a study of shared clonotypes between healthy human individuals. Whole-study findings and limits: There were few donors, and this limited the genetic and exposure-history diversity represented.

Details on this clone: The antigen is unknown.

Only in-frame clones appear in the TCRdb table, and some are missing; sequencing was by immunoSEQ multiplex PCR. The table includes over a million clones, roughly 96% detected once. The CDR3 runs 15 residues. Germline values: CDR1 SGHNT, CDR2 YYREEE (reference sequence). Trimming cost V 2 bases and J 4 bases; bases outside gene matches: 5. The source is a man aged 25-45 years in good health. The genes are TRBV5-4 and TRBJ2-3, with 9 bases aligning to TRBD2. Sequencing input: naive CD4+ T cells sorted from blood. The subset is: CD45RA+ positively selected. In nucleotides, the CDR3 is TGTGCCAGCAGCTTTAGCGGGAGAGCGCCAGATACGCAGTATTTT. Protein: CASSFSGRAPDTQYF.